This record covers a single TCR beta chain. This record belongs to a study of shared clonotypes between healthy human individuals. V dropped 2 bases and J dropped 4 bases, with 11 bases sitting between them. Germline V gene data show CDR1 as MNHEY and CDR2 as SMNVEV (reference sequence). The CDR3 runs 14 residues. Replicate PCRs from sorted subsets contained around 200 ng DNA, which is 30,000 to 35,000 T cell genomes. Generated by immunoSEQ multiplex PCR, the TCRdb table keeps only in-frame clones and is missing some. The sample has some 1 million clones, about 75% seen once. The source is a man younger than 35 in good health. V usage is TRBV27 and J usage is TRBJ2-5; TRBD2 might be the D (5 bases). Sample: memory CD4+ T cells sorted from blood. Indicated subset: CD45RA-negative fraction. The CDR3 DNA is TGTGCCAGCAGTTTAGGACTGAGTAGAGAGACCCAGTACTTC. This gives the protein CASSLGLSRETQYF.